This entry concerns a single T cell receptor beta chain. This clone is a singleton in its sample. Its cognate antigen has yet to be identified. Qualities for individual bases were not recorded, and no much larger clone is one base off. The data derive from a study of a mutant IDH1 vaccine in newly diagnosed glioma (dated by TCRdb to about 2021). For the study in its entirety: Patients received eight vaccinations in weeks 1, 3, 5, 7, 11, 15, 19 and 23, corresponding to visits V03 through V10. Vaccination started 4-6 weeks after radiotherapy alone, or was given together with temozolomide cycles in the groups whose treatment included chemotherapy. The roughly 30 treated patients were approximately 62% male and 37.5% female, with a mean age of approximately 38 years. Prior to enrollment, patients had been given standard therapy consisting of radiotherapy alone, temozolomide alone, or radiochemotherapy with temozolomide, with the combination given to most patients. Peripheral blood samples were drawn at six visits, namely V03 (baseline), V05, V07, V10, V12 and V13. For exploratory analyses, longitudinal TCRB deep sequencing was carried out in approximately 25 treated patients wherever samples were available. Results the study describes overall, beyond this receptor: Across multiple MHC alleles, vaccine-induced immune responses were seen in more than 90% of patients. PBMC samples for TCRB deep sequencing were selected based on availability. The authors stated that sample limitations prevented analyses of patient blood samples from being reproduced. Pseudoprogression seemed to be unrelated to changes in the top peripheral T cell clonotypes found by TCRB sequencing.

Receptor amplification or capture employed the immunoSEQ multiplex PCR assay. Following the manufacturer's protocol, the hsTCRB Kit was used to amplify rearranged TCR beta chain sequences. TCRB libraries were sequenced on an Illumina MiSeq. Concerning the study's data processing: The proprietary platform of the kit vendor was used for demultiplexing, trimming and gene mapping. The source is immuneACCESS, and TCRdb retained only in-frame sequences with V and J called. Part of the clones is not carried over; for the studies checked, unresolved V genes explain less than half of this, and the remainder is unexplained. V, J and clone size were drawn from that table, and D and trimming were deduced from the DNA. This sample is represented by 35,000 to 50,000 clones; roughly 80% of them were singletons. The top ten clones comprise less than 3% of the sample. Interpreted using the paper, the time point label stands for: week 23, last vaccination. Each vaccine dose was 300 ug of a 20-mer mutant IDH1 peptide in Montanide, given subcutaneously with topical imiquimod. The donors had newly diagnosed IDH1-mutant astrocytomas of WHO grade 3 or 4 that showed loss of nuclear ATRX. The samples were drawn from NOA16, a multicentre, single-arm, open-label phase I trial in Germany that tested a mutant IDH1 peptide vaccine in humans for the first time. Genomic DNA for TCRB sequencing was isolated from EDTA blood with the DNeasy Blood and Tissue Kit.

Sequenced material: PBMCs, taken from a glioma patient whose treatment included an IDH1 peptide vaccine. The sequence was collected from a woman between 18 and 29 years old with glioma. Some clones in this sample may be carry-over from other donors' samples.

Here the CDR3 is given as CASSSEGVGEQYF. In nucleotide form, the sequence is TGTGCCAGCTCCTCGGAGGGAGTCGGCGAGCAGTACTTC. This chain is built from TRBV7-2 and TRBJ2-7, with a weak D call of TRBD2 (6 bases match). From cysteine to phenylalanine, the CDR3 is 13 amino acids long. Kept here is only the CDR3 DNA, which spans 39 bases and is read in frame from base 1. CDR1 and CDR2, per the germline V gene, are SGHTA and FQGNSA. Relative to germline, V is 8 bases shorter and J is 6 bases shorter, with 17 bases between their ends. Supplemented by the reference TRBV7-2 and TRBJ2-7 proteins around the CDR3, the complete variable domain is GAGVSQSPSNKVTEKGKDVELRCDPISGHTALYWYRQSLGQGLEFLIYFQGNSAPDKSGLPSDRFSAERTGGSVSTLTIQRTQQEDSAVYLCASSSEGVGEQYFGPGTRLTVT.